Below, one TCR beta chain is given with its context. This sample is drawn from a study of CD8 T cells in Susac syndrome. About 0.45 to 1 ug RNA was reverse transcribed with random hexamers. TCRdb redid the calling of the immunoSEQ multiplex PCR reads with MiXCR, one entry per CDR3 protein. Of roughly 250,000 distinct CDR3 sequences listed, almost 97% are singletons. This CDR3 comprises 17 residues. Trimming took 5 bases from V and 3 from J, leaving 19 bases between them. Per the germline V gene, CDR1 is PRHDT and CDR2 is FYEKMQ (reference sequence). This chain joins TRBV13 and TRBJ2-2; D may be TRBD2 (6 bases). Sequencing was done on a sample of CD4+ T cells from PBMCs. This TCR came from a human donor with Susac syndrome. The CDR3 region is CASSPPPEGEYTGELFF. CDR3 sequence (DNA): TGTGCCAGCAGCCCCCCCCCGGAGGGAGAGTACACCGGGGAGCTGTTTTTT.